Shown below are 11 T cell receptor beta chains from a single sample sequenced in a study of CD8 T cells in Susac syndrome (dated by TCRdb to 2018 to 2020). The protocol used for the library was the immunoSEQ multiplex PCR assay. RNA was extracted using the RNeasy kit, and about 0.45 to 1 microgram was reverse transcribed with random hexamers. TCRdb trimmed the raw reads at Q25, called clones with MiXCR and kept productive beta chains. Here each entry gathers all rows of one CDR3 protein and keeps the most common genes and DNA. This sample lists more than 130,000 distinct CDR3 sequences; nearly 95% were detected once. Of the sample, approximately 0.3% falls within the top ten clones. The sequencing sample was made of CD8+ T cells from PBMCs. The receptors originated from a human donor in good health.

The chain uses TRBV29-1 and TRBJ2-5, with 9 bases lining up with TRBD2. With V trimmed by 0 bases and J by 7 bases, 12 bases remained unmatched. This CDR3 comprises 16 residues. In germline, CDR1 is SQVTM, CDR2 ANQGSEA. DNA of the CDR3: TGCAGCGTTGAAGAAAGACTAGCGGATAATGGAGGGACCCAGTACTTC. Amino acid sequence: CSVEERLADNGGTQYF.

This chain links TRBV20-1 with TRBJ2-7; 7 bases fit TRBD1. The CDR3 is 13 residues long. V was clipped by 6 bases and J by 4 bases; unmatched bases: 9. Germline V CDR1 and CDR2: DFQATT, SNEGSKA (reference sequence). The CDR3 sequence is CSASRTGVYEQYF. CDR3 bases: TGCAGTGCCTCAAGGACAGGTGTGTACGAGCAGTACTTC.

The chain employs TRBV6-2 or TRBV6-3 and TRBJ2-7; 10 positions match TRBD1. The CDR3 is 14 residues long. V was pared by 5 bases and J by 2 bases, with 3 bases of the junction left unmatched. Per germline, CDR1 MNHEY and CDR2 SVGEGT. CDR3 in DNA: TGTGCCAGCAGTATCGGGACAGGGGCCTACGAGCAGTACTTC. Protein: CASSIGTGAYEQYF.

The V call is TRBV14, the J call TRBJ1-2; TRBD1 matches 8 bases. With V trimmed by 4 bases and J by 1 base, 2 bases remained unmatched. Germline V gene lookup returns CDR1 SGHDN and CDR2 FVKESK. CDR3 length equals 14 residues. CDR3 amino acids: CASSPGQGNYGYTF. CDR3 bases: TGTGCCAGCAGCCCAGGACAGGGTAACTATGGCTACACCTTC.

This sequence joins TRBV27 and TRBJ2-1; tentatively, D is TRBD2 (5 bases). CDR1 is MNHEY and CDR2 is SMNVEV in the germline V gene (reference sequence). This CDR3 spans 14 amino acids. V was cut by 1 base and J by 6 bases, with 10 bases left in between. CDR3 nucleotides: TGTGCCAGCAGTTTATGGCTAGCCAGCAATGAGCAGTTCTTC. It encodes CASSLWLASNEQFF.

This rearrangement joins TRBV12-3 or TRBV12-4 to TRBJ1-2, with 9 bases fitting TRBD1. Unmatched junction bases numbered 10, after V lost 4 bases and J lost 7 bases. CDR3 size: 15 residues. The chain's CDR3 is CASSYTGQGLPGYTF. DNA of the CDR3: TGTGCCAGCAGTTACACGGGACAGGGACTGCCTGGCTACACCTTC.

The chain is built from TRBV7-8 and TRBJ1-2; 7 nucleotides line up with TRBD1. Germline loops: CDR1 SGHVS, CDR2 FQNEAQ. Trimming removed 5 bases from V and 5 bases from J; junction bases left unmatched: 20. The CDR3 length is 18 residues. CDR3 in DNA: TGTGCCAGCAGCCTCCCAGGGGACTTACGACAGGGACTATATGGCTACACCTTC. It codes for CASSLPGDLRQGLYGYTF.

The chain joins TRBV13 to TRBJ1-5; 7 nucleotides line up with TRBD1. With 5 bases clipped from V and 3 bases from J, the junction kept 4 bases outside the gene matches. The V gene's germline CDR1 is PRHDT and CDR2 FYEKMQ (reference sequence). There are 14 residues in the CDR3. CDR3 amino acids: CASSRGQNNQPQHF. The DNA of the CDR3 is TGTGCCAGCAGCCGGGGACAGAACAATCAGCCCCAGCATTTT. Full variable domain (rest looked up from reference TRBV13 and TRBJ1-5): AAGVIQSPRHLIKEKRETATLKCYPIPRHDTVYWYQQGPGQDPQFLISFYEKMQSDKGSIPDRFSAQQFSDYHSELNMSSLELGDSALYFCASSRGQNNQPQHFGDGTRLSIL.

The CDR3, as DNA: TGTGCCAGCTCACAGGGGACAGGGAAGGTGGATGAAAAACTGTTTTTT. Translated, it gives CASSQGTGKVDEKLFF. The J gene is TRBJ1-4, the V gene TRBV18, with TRBD1 matching over 9 bases. The CDR3 loop spans 16 amino acids. Germline V lookup: CDR1 KGHSH, CDR2 LQKENI. After removal of 4 bases from V and 6 bases from J, the junction contained 9 bases not matched to a gene.

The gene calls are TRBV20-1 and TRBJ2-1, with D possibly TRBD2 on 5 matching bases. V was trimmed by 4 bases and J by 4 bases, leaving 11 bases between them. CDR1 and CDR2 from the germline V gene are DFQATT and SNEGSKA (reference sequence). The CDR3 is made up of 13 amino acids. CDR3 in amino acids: CSATDERYNEQFF. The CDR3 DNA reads TGCAGTGCTACTGATGAGCGGTACAATGAGCAGTTCTTC.

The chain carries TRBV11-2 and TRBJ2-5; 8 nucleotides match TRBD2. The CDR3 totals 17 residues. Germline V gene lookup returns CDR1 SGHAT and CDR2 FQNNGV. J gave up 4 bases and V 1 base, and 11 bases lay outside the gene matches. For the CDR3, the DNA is TGTGCCAGCAGCTTAGGACTAGCGTGGACGAGGGGAGAGACCCAGTACTTC. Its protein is CASSLGLAWTRGETQYF.